This TCR beta chain is from a study of vaccination and CD4 T cells after COVID-19. As concerns this clonotype: What it binds is not known.

Germline V gene data show CDR1 as SGHTA and CDR2 as FQGTGA. The CDR3 length is 13 residues. Trimming cost V 4 bases and J 5 bases, with 11 bases left between them. The sample's treatment: roughly 11-day PBMC culture with coronavirus spike peptide pools or control peptides (ViraFEST assay). Sequenced with the Oncomine TCR Beta short-read assay was DNA taken from cultured CD4+ T cells. TCRdb itself ran the PCR reads through MiXCR, one entry per CDR3 protein. Of around 9,200 distinct CDR3 sequences listed, 50% to 60% are singletons. V is TRBV7-3 and J is TRBJ2-5, with D uncertain. This sequence originates from a human donor who had recovered from COVID-19. The sample taken for sequencing was CD4+ T cells from blood, cultured in vitro. The CDR3 region has the DNA TGTGCCAGCAGCTCGGCGGTCCTGGAGACCCAGTACTTC. Translation gives CASSSAVLETQYF.